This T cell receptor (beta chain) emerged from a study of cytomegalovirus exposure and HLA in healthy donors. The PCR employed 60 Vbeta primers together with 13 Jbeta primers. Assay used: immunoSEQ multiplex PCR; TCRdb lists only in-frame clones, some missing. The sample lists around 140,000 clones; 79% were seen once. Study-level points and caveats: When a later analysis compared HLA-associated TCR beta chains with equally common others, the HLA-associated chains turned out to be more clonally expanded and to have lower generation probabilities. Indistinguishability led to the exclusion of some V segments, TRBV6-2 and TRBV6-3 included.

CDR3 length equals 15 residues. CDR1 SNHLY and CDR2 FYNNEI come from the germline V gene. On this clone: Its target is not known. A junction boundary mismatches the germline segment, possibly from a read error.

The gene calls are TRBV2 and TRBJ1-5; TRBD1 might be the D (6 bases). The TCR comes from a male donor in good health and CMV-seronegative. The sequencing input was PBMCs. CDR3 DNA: TGTGCCAGCAGAGAAGACAGGTTCCCCGAAGGAGCCCAGCATTTT. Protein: CASREDRFPEGAQHF.